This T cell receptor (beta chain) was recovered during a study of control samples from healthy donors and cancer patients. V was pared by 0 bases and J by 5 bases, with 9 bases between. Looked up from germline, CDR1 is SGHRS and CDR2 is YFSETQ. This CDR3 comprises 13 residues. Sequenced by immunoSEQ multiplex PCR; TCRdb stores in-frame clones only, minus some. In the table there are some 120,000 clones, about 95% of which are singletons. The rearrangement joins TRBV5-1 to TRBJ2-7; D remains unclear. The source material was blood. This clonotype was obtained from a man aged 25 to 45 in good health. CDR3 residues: CASSLVGEHEQYF. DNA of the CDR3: TGCGCCAGCAGCTTGGTAGGAGAACACGAGCAGTACTTC.